The rows below give T cell receptor beta chains drawn from one sample of a study of control samples from healthy donors and cancer patients. Some clones are missing from TCRdb's copy, which holds only in-frame ones; the method was immunoSEQ multiplex PCR. The data hold some 150,000 clones, with roughly 93% observed a single time. The specimen was blood. These TCRs come from a man in his forties or fifties in good health. Both conserved end residues are part of each CDR3. D genes are given only for firm matches. The size of a clone is reported for some rows only, either as once, few or many, or as a class for expanded clones.

cdr3_aa | cdr3_nt | j_call | d_call | clone_size | v_call
CASSDYTDTQYF | TGTGCCAGCAGTGATTACACAGATACGCAGTATTTT | TRBJ2-3 | - | - | TRBV6-4
CASSGGATYGYTF | TGTGCCAGCAGCGGCGGGGCGACCTATGGCTACACCTTC | TRBJ1-2 | - | - | TRBV9
CASSQPGRSSYNEQFF | TGCGCCAGCAGCCAACCCGGGCGGAGCTCCTACAATGAGCAGTTCTTC | TRBJ2-1 | - | once | TRBV4-1
CASSRGGNQPQHF | TGTGCCAGCAGCCGGGGGGGCAATCAGCCCCAGCATTTT | TRBJ1-5 | - | - | TRBV7-9
CASSQMTGLVYNEQFF | TGTGCCAGCAGTCAAATGACAGGGCTCGTCTACAATGAGCAGTTCTTC | TRBJ2-1 | TRBD1 | - | TRBV7-9
CASSLASGTVTQYF | TGTGCCAGCAGCTTAGCTAGCGGGACGGTCACGCAGTATTTT | TRBJ2-3 | TRBD2 | - | TRBV27
CASSQMFKVVYEQYF | TGCGCCAGCAGCCAAATGTTCAAGGTCGTCTACGAGCAGTACTTC | TRBJ2-7 | - | - | TRBV4-1
CASSRVGQIYNEQFF | TGTGCCAGTAGTAGAGTAGGACAGATCTACAATGAGCAGTTCTTC | TRBJ2-1 | - | - | TRBV19
CASSDCSLWGKRKLRTGELFF | TGTGCCAGCAGTGACTGTTCCCTTTGGGGTAAGCGGAAACTTAGAACCGGGGAGCTGTTTTTT | TRBJ2-2 | - | - | TRBV6-4
CASSTWTGVRTEAFF | TGTGCCAGTAGTACTTGGACAGGGGTAAGAACTGAAGCTTTCTTT | TRBJ1-1 | TRBD1 | - | TRBV19
CASRVGSVSDTQYF | TGTGCCAGCAGGGTAGGAAGCGTCTCAGATACGCAGTATTTT | TRBJ2-3 | - | - | TRBV7-2
CATSDDTWDTQYF | TGTGCCACCAGTGATGATACATGGGATACGCAGTATTTT | TRBJ2-3 | - | - | TRBV24-1
CASSVDSGGNEKLFF | TGTGCCAGCAGCGTGGACTCAGGGGGGAATGAAAAACTGTTTTTT | TRBJ1-4 | TRBD1 | - | TRBV9
CASSVEGRAGSPQHF | TGTGCCAGCAGCGTAGAGGGCAGGGCCGGTTCACCCCAGCATTTT | TRBJ1-5 | - | once | TRBV9
CASSQRTLAALGTGELFF | TGTGCCAGCAGCCAACGAACTCTAGCGGCCCTTGGGACCGGGGAGCTGTTTTTT | TRBJ2-2 | TRBD2 | once | TRBV14
CASNNKGGEQYF | TGTGCCAGCAACAACAAAGGGGGCGAGCAGTACTTC | TRBJ2-7 | - | - | TRBV11-2
CSVLGGGYTF | TGCAGCGTTCTAGGAGGCGGCTACACCTTC | TRBJ1-2 | - | - | TRBV29-1
CASRKGGGQQYF | TGTGCCAGCAGAAAGGGCGGGGGCCAGCAGTACTTC | TRBJ2-7 | - | - | TRBV28
CASSLGWGSYEQYF | TGTGCCAGCAGCTTAGGATGGGGCTCCTACGAGCAGTACTTC | TRBJ2-7 | - | - | TRBV11-2
CASSRQGSYEQYF | TGTGCCAGCAGCAGACAGGGCTCCTACGAGCAGTACTTC | TRBJ2-7 | TRBD1 | - | TRBV28
CASRGPGTYNEQFF | TGTGCCAGCAGGGGACCGGGGACCTACAATGAGCAGTTCTTC | TRBJ2-1 | - | - | TRBV28
CASSFSLDQETQYF | TGTGCCAGCAGTTTTTCCTTAGACCAAGAGACCCAGTACTTC | TRBJ2-5 | - | once | TRBV27
CASSHQGSGANVLTF | TGTGCCAGCAGCCATCAGGGCTCTGGGGCCAACGTCCTGACTTTC | TRBJ2-6 | - | - | TRBV3-1/TRBV3-2
CASSTTRGLNVLTF | TGTGCCAGCAGTACCACCCGCGGTCTGAACGTCCTGACTTTC | TRBJ2-6 | - | once | TRBV28
CASSGPGQGNYEQYF | TGTGCCAGCAGCGGTCCGGGACAGGGGAATTACGAGCAGTACTTC | TRBJ2-7 | TRBD1 | once | TRBV6-5
CASSLIVTGGLVKLFF | TGTGCCAGCAGCTTAATCGTGACAGGGGGTCTCGTAAAACTGTTTTTT | TRBJ1-4 | TRBD1 | - | TRBV7-8
CASSRDGGYEQYF | TGTGCCAGTAGCCGGGACGGAGGCTACGAGCAGTACTTC | TRBJ2-7 | - | once | TRBV19
CASSTLPSAYNEQFF | TGTGCCAGCAGTACACTCCCTAGCGCCTACAATGAGCAGTTCTTC | TRBJ2-1 | - | - | TRBV28
CASSPLQMGQGNEQFF | TGTGCCAGCTCACCACTTCAGATGGGACAGGGTAATGAGCAGTTCTTC | TRBJ2-1 | TRBD1 | - | TRBV18
CASSLAGGRWSPLHF | TGTGCCAGCAGCTTGGCCGGGGGGAGATGGTCACCCCTCCACTTT | TRBJ1-6 | - | - | TRBV5-6
CASGQGDYTGELFF | TGCGCCAGCGGACAGGGGGACTACACCGGGGAGCTGTTTTTT | TRBJ2-2 | TRBD1 | once | TRBV5-1
CASSLDPGTGAGANVLTF | TGCGCCAGCAGCCTAGATCCCGGGACAGGGGCTGGGGCCAACGTCCTGACTTTC | TRBJ2-6 | TRBD1 | - | TRBV5-1
CASSESWTTDTQYF | TGTGCCAGCAGTGAGTCCTGGACTACAGATACGCAGTATTTT | TRBJ2-3 | - | - | TRBV6-4
CASSLASWETQYF | TGTGCCAGCAGCTTAGCTAGTTGGGAGACCCAGTACTTC | TRBJ2-5 | - | - | TRBV11-3
CASSQEHTGELFF | TGTGCCAGCAGCCAAGAGCACACCGGGGAGCTGTTTTTT | TRBJ2-2 | - | - | TRBV5-4
CASSYPGAKTQYF | TGTGCCAGCAGTTACCCGGGGGCAAAGACCCAGTACTTC | TRBJ2-5 | - | once | TRBV6-6
CAWRTSGSSGELFF | TGTGCCTGGAGGACTAGCGGGAGCTCCGGGGAGCTGTTTTTT | TRBJ2-2 | TRBD2 | - | TRBV30
CASRPSGGTYEQYF | TGTGCCAGCAGGCCTAGCGGGGGGACCTACGAGCAGTACTTC | TRBJ2-7 | TRBD2 | - | TRBV7-9
CSVEPLGGAYNEQFF | TGCAGCGTTGAACCGTTAGGGGGCGCGTACAATGAGCAGTTCTTC | TRBJ2-1 | TRBD1 | - | TRBV29-1
CASSKAGGPDTQYF | TGTGCCAGCAGTAAGGCAGGGGGCCCAGATACGCAGTATTTT | TRBJ2-3 | TRBD1 | - | TRBV28
CASRLLAGDHEQYF | TGCGCCAGCAGACTTCTAGCGGGAGACCACGAGCAGTACTTC | TRBJ2-7 | TRBD2 | - | TRBV5-1